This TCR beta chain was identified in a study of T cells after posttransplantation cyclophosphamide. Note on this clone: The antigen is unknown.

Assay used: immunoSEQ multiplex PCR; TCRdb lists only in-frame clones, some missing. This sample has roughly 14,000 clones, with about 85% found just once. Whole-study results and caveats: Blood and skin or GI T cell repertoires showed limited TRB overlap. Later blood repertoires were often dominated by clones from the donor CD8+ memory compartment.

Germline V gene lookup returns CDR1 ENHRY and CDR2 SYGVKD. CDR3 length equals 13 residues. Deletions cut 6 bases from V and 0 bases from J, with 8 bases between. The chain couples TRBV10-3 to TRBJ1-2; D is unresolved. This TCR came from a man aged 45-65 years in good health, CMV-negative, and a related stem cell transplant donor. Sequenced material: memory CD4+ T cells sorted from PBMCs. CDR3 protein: CAISQQANYGYTF. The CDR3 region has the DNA TGTGCCATCAGCCAACAAGCTAACTATGGCTACACCTTC.